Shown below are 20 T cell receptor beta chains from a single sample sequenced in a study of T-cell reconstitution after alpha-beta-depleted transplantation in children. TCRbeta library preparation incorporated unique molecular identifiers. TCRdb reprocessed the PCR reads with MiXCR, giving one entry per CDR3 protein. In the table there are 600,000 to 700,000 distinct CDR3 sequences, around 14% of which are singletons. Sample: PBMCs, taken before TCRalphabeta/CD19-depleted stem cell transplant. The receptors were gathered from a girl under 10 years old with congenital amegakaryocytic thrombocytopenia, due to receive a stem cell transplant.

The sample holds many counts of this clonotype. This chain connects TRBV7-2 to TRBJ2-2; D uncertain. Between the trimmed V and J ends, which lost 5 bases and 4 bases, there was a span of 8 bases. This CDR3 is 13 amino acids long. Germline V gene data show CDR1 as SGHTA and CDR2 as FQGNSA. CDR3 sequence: CASSLVITGELFF. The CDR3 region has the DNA TGTGCCAGCAGCCTCGTGATCACCGGGGAGCTGTTTTTT.

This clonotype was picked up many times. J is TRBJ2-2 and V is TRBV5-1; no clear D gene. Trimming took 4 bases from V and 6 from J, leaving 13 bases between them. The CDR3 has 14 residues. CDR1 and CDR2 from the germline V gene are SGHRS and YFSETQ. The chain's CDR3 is CASSPEPGAGELFF. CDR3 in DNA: TGCGCCAGCAGCCCCGAGCCAGGCGCCGGGGAGCTGTTTTTT.

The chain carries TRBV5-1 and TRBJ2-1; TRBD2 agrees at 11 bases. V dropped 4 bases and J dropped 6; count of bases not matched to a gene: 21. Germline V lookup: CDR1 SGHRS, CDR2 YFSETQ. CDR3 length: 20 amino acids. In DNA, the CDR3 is TGCGCCAGCAGCCCCCCTACTAGCGGGAGCACCCCCCCTTCGTCCAATGAGCAGTTCTTC. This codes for CASSPPTSGSTPPSSNEQFF.

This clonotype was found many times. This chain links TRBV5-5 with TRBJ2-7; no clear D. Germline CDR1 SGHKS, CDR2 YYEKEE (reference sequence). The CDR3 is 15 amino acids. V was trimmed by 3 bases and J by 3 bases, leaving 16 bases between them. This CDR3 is CASSSGSLRFYEQYF. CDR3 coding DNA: TGTGCCAGCAGCTCCGGCAGCCTACGGTTCTACGAGCAGTACTTC.

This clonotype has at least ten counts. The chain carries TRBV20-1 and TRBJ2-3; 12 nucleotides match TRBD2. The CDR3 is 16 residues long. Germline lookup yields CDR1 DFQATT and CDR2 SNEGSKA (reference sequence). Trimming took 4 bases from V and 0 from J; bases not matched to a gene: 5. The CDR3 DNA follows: TGCAGTGCTATCACCGGGACTAGCGGGAGCACAGATACGCAGTATTTT. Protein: CSAITGTSGSTDTQYF.

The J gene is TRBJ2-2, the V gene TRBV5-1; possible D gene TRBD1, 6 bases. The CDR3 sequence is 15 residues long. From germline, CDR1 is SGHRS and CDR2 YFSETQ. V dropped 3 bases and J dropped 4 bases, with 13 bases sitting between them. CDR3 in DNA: TGCGCCAGCAGCTACCTCTTAGGGGGCACCGGGGAGCTGTTTTTT. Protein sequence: CASSYLLGGTGELFF.

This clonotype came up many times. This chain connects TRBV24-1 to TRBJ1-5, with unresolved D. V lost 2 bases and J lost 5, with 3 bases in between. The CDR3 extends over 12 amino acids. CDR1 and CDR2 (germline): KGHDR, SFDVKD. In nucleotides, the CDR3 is TGTGCCACCAGTGATTCGTATCAGCCCCAGCATTTT. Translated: CATSDSYQPQHF.

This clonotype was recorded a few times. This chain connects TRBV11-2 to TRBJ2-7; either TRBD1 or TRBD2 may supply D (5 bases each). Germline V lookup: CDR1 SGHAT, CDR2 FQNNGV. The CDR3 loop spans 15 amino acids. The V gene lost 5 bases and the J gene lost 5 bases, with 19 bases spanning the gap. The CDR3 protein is CASSIPLGGRNEQYF. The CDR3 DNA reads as TGTGCCAGCAGCATACCCCTTGGGGGTCGCAACGAGCAGTACTTC.

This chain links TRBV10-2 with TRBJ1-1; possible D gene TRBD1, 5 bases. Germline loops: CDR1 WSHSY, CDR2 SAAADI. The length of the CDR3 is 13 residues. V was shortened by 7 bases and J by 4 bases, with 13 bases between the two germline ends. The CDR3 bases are TGCGCCAGCACTCCCGAGGGGAGCACTGAAGCTTTCTTT. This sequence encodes CASTPEGSTEAFF.

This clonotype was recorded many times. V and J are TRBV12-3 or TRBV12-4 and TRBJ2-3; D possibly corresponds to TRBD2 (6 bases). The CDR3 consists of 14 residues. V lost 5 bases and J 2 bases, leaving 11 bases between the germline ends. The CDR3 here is CASSPRESTDTQYF. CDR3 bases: TGTGCCAGCAGTCCCCGGGAGTCCACAGATACGCAGTATTTT.

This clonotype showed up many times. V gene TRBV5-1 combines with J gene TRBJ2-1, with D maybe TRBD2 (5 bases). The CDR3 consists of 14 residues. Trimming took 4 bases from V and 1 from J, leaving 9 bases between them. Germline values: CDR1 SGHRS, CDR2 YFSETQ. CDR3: CASSPGLSYNEQFF. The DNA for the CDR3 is TGCGCCAGCAGCCCTGGACTTTCCTACAATGAGCAGTTCTTC.

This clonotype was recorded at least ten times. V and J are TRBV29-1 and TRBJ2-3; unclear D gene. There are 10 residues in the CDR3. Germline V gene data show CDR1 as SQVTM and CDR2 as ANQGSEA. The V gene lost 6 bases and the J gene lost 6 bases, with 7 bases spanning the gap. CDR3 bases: TGCAGCGTGATGAGGGATACGCAGTATTTT. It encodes CSVMRDTQYF.

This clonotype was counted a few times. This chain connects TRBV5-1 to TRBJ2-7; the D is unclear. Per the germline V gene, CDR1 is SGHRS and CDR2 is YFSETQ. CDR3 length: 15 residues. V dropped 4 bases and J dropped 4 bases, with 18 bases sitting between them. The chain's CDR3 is CASSLNIDLVYEQYF. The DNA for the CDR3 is TGCGCCAGCAGCCTAAACATCGACCTTGTTTACGAGCAGTACTTC.

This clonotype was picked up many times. CDR3 amino acids: CASSQADYSRATGELFF. The CDR3 DNA reads TGCGCCAGCAGCCAGGCTGACTATTCCCGAGCTACCGGGGAGCTGTTTTTT. The rearrangement links TRBV5-1 to TRBJ2-2; tentatively, D is TRBD2 (5 bases). Germline CDR1 and CDR2: SGHRS and YFSETQ. CDR3 size: 17 residues. V shed 4 bases and J shed 5 bases, with 21 bases lying between them.

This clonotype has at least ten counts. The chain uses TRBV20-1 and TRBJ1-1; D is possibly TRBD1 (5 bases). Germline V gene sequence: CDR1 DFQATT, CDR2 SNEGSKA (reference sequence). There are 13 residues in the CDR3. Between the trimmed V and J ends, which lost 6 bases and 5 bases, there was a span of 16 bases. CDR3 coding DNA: TGCAGTGCAATTCAGGGTGGTAAGACTGAAGCTTTCTTT. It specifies CSAIQGGKTEAFF.

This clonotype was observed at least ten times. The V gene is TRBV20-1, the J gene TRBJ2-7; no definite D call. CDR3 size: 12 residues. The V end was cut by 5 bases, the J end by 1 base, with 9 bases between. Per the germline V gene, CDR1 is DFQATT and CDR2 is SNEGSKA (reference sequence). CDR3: CSALWGSYEQYF. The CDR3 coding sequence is TGCAGTGCTCTCTGGGGTTCCTACGAGCAGTACTTC.

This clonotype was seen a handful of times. CDR3 nucleotides: TGTGCCAGCCGTGCCCGGGTGGGCCAGGGGCTGACAGATACGCAGTATTTT. It yields the protein CASRARVGQGLTDTQYF. The chain combines TRBV7-9 with TRBJ2-3, with D perhaps matching TRBD1 (6 bases). Trimming took off 8 bases at V and 3 bases at J, with 24 bases between the two ends. The V gene's germline CDR1 is SEHNR and CDR2 FQNEAQ (reference sequence). This CDR3 region has 17 residues.

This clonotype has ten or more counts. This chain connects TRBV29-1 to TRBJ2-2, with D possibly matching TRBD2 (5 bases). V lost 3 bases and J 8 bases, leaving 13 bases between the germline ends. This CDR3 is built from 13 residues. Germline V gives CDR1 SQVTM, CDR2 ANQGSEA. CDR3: CSVDEGGGGELFF. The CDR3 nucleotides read TGCAGCGTTGATGAGGGTGGCGGTGGGGAGCTGTTTTTT.

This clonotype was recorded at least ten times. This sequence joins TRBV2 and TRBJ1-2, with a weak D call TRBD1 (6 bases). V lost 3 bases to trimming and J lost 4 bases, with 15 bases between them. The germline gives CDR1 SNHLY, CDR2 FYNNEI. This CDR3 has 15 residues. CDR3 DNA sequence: TGTGCCAGCAGTGATCTGGCAGGGGTGGTCTATGGCTACACCTTC. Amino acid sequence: CASSDLAGVVYGYTF.

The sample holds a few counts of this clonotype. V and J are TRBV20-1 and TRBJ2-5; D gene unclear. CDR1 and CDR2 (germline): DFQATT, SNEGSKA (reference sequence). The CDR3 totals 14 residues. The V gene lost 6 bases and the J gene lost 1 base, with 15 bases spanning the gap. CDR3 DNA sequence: TGCAGTGCCATAACCCCCCTAGGCCAAGAGACCCAGTACTTC. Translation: CSAITPLGQETQYF.